This TCR beta chain was captured in a study of blood T cells in healthy people across ages. Overall study results and limits: Per-million-T-cell TCR beta diversity fell roughly linearly with age.

V shed 6 bases and J 9 bases; nucleotides not matched to a gene: 16. Germline-derived CDR1 and CDR2 are MDHEN and SYDVKM. The CDR3 is 16 amino acids. Points on this clonotype: Its target is unknown.

Sample-barcoded 5' priming and a J-beta primer mix drove a second PCR of roughly 7 to 11 cycles. Every sample gave at least 2.5 million paired-end reads containing CDR3. TCRdb re-derived calls from the 5' RACE reads in MiXCR, one entry per CDR3 protein. The table lists about 1,500,000 distinct CDR3 sequences, 42% of them singletons. The sequenced sample consisted of blood. This TCR was recovered from a woman between 18 and 29 years old in good health. V is TRBV28 and J is TRBJ2-7, with 11 bases that match TRBD1. CDR3 region: CASRSGVGTGGSRQYF. CDR3 coding DNA: TGTGCCAGCAGGAGTGGAGTGGGGACAGGGGGAAGTAGGCAGTACTTC. Combining the CDR3 with reference TRBV28 and TRBJ2-7 gives the whole variable domain DVKVTQSSRYLVKRTGEKVFLECVQDMDHENMFWYRQDPGLGLRLIYFSYDVKMKEKGDIPEGYSVSREKKERFSLILESASTNQTSMYLCASRSGVGTGGSRQYFGPGTRLTVT.